One and the same sample provided the 27 T cell receptor beta chains below, sequenced in a study of blood T cell repertoires in COVID-19. Data came from immunoSEQ multiplex PCR; TCRdb stores just in-frame clones and leaves some out. This sample has 200,000 to 250,000 clones, with 70% to 90% found just once. Sequenced material: peripheral blood. These receptors were collected from a middle-aged man with acute or convalescent COVID-19.

V gene TRBV5-4 combines with J gene TRBJ1-2, with TRBD1 matching 8 bases. The CDR3 length is 15 residues. With V trimmed by 0 bases and J by 4 bases, 5 bases remained unmatched. Germline CDR1 SGHNT, CDR2 YYREEE (reference sequence). The chain's CDR3 is CASSLGVDRVYGYTF. The CDR3 coding sequence is TGTGCCAGCAGCTTGGGTGTGGACAGGGTCTATGGCTACACCTTC.

The rearrangement joins TRBV3-1 (or the pseudogene TRBV3-2) to TRBJ2-3, with D maybe TRBD1 (6 bases). The CDR3 has 14 amino acids. Per the germline V gene, CDR1 is LGHDT and CDR2 is YNNKEL (reference sequence). V was cut by 0 bases and J by 6 bases, with 10 bases left in between. The CDR3 DNA follows: TGTGCCAGCAGCCAAGATACTACAGGGGATACGCAGTATTTT. It translates to CASSQDTTGDTQYF.

CDR3 in amino acids: CASSIGLAGYEQYF. CDR3 DNA sequence: TGTGCCAGTAGTATTGGGCTAGCAGGTTACGAGCAGTACTTC. The rearrangement uses TRBV19 and TRBJ2-7; possible D gene TRBD2, 5 bases. This CDR3 comprises 14 residues. Trimming stripped 3 bases from V and 4 bases from J, with 13 bases between. CDR1 is LNHDA, CDR2 SQIVND, per germline (reference sequence).

V is TRBV11-3 and J is TRBJ2-1, with D tentatively TRBD2 (5 bases). Germline V lookup: CDR1 SGHNT, CDR2 YENEEA. V shed 3 bases and J shed 5 bases, with 8 bases lying between them. CDR3 size: 13 residues. CDR3 DNA: TGTGCCAGCAGCTTGACTATTGACAATGAGCAGTTCTTC. This sequence encodes CASSLTIDNEQFF.

This chain uses TRBV7-3 with TRBJ1-4, with D perhaps TRBD1 (5 bases). The CDR3 is 13 amino acids. From germline, CDR1 is SGHTA and CDR2 FQGTGA. The V end lost 4 bases, the J end lost 7 bases, and 10 bases lay between the germline ends. The CDR3 loop is CASSSYQGEKLFF. In DNA form, the CDR3 reads TGTGCCAGCAGCTCCTACCAGGGTGAAAAACTGTTTTTT.

The chain recombines TRBV12-3 or TRBV12-4 with TRBJ1-1; D is unresolved. The CDR3 has 13 residues. V was trimmed by 6 bases and J by 3 bases, leaving 11 bases between them. The CDR3 region has the DNA TGTGCCAGCAGCCGTTTACAGTACACTGAAGCTTTCTTT. Translated: CASSRLQYTEAFF.

The genes are TRBV5-1 and TRBJ2-3; a weak D match, TRBD1 (5 bases). Germline lookup yields CDR1 SGHRS and CDR2 YFSETQ. This CDR3 is 14 amino acids long. V was clipped by 2 bases and J by 2 bases, with 9 bases between them. In nucleotides, the CDR3 is TGCGCCAGCAGCTTTGGGGCCTCCACAGATACGCAGTATTTT. Amino acids: CASSFGASTDTQYF.

This clone was observed once. The chain recombines TRBV12-3 or TRBV12-4 with TRBJ1-5; the D gene is possibly TRBD1 (5 bases). The CDR3 sequence is 13 residues long. V dropped 6 bases and J dropped 2 bases, with 8 bases sitting between them. The CDR3 reads CASSREGNQPQHF. The CDR3 region has the DNA TGTGCCAGCAGCAGGGAGGGCAATCAGCCCCAGCATTTT.

This chain connects TRBV7-2 to TRBJ1-6; the D gene is possibly TRBD1 (5 bases). Germline V gene lookup returns CDR1 SGHTA and CDR2 FQGNSA. Between the trimmed V and J ends, which lost 3 bases and 4 bases, there was a span of 7 bases. The CDR3 spans 14 residues. DNA for the CDR3: TGTGCCAGCAGCTTTGCAGGGTATAATTCACCCCTCCACTTT. It encodes CASSFAGYNSPLHF.

The chain has TRBV5-1 and TRBJ1-2, with D possibly matching TRBD1 (6 bases). Trimming left V 0 bases short and J 1 base short, with 10 bases between. CDR1 is SGHRS, CDR2 YFSETQ, per germline. CDR3 length: 15 residues. The CDR3 here is CASSLGTADNYGYTF. In DNA, the CDR3 is TGCGCCAGCAGCTTGGGGACAGCAGATAACTATGGCTACACCTTC.

The gene calls are TRBV29-1 and TRBJ1-5; tentative D call: TRBD1 (6 bases). Germline CDR1 reads SQVTM; CDR2 reads ANQGSEA. The CDR3 is 14 amino acids. V was trimmed by 5 bases and J by 4 bases, leaving 15 bases between them. DNA of the CDR3: TGCAGCGTTTTCACCCCCGGACAGAATCAGCCCCAGCATTTT. It specifies CSVFTPGQNQPQHF. Drawing the rest from reference TRBV29-1 and TRBJ1-5, the complete variable domain is SAVISQKPSRDICQRGTSLTIQCQVDSQVTMMFWYRQQPGQSLTLIATANQGSEATYESGFVIDKFPISRPNLTFSTLTVSNMSPEDSSIYLCSVFTPGQNQPQHFGDGTRLSIL.

The J gene is TRBJ2-1, the V gene TRBV19; 15 bases line up with TRBD2. Germline lookup yields CDR1 LNHDA and CDR2 SQIVND (reference sequence). The junction had 8 bases not matched to a gene; V was cut back by 6 bases and J by 5 bases. The CDR3 is 17 residues long. DNA for the CDR3: TGTGCCAGTAGATCCGCCGGGACTAGCGGGGGGAACAATGAGCAGTTCTTC. Translation gives CASRSAGTSGGNNEQFF.

The chain combines TRBV7-2 with TRBJ1-4, with D possibly being TRBD1 (6 bases). The V end lost 5 bases, the J end lost 3 bases, and 10 bases lay between the germline ends. Germline assignment: CDR1 SGHTA and CDR2 FQGNSA. This CDR3 contains 14 residues. The CDR3: CASSHRAPNEKLFF. For the CDR3, the DNA is TGTGCCAGCAGCCACAGGGCGCCTAATGAAAAACTGTTTTTT.

J is TRBJ2-2 and V is TRBV18; D not certain. The CDR3 contains 15 residues. Germline assignment: CDR1 KGHSH and CDR2 LQKENI. Trimming shortened V by 1 base and J by 1 base, and 7 bases separated the two germline ends. The CDR3 nucleotides read TGTGCCAGCTCACCACGTGCCAGGAACACCGGGGAGCTGTTTTTT. The encoded protein is CASSPRARNTGELFF.

V usage is TRBV5-4 and J usage is TRBJ1-2; 8 bases are shared with TRBD1. V lost 5 bases to trimming and J lost 5 bases; unmatched junction nucleotides: 5. This CDR3 region has 13 residues. CDR1 and CDR2 (germline): SGHNT, YYREEE (reference sequence). The CDR3 nucleotides read TGTGCCAGCAGTGGACAGGGTTGGTATGGCTACACCTTC. Protein sequence: CASSGQGWYGYTF.

This chain links TRBV7-2 with TRBJ2-3; TRBD2 matches 7 bases. Germline V lookup: CDR1 SGHTA, CDR2 FQGNSA. The CDR3 has 14 residues. J lost 3 bases, V lost 8 bases, and 8 bases had no gene match. The CDR3 loop is CASQLTGGTDTQYF. The CDR3 nucleotides are TGTGCCAGCCAGCTTACCGGGGGGACAGATACGCAGTATTTT.

Only one count was recorded for this clone. CDR3 sequence reads: CASSLQFGIRGEKLFF. The CDR3 nucleotides read TGTGCCAGCAGCTTACAGTTTGGAATCCGGGGGGAAAAACTGTTTTTT. The genes are TRBV7-9 and TRBJ1-4; D perhaps matches TRBD1 (5 bases). This CDR3 region has 16 residues. Germline lookup yields CDR1 SEHNR and CDR2 FQNEAQ (reference sequence). Deletions cut 2 bases from V and 8 bases from J, with 18 bases between.

A word on this clone: This specimen includes other DNA sequences encoding the same CDR3. The rearrangement links TRBV3-1 (or the pseudogene TRBV3-2) to TRBJ2-3; TRBD2 is a possible D gene (5 bases). Germline V gene data show CDR1 as LGHDT and CDR2 as YNNKEL (reference sequence). V dropped 9 bases and J dropped 4 bases, with 8 bases sitting between them. The length of the CDR3 is 11 residues. The CDR3 DNA reads TGTGCCAGTCGGGGTGCAGATACGCAGTATTTT. This translates into CASRGADTQYF.

The table lists this clone with a count of one. The chain has TRBV11-2 and TRBJ1-6; D uncertain. The CDR3 loop spans 14 amino acids. The germline V gene has CDR1 SGHAT and CDR2 FQNNGV. The germline V and J ends were trimmed by 6 bases and 6 bases, with 12 bases remaining between them. The CDR3 nucleotides read TGTGCCAGCAGTTTAAGGCAGGTTAATTCACCCCTCCACTTT. Residues: CASSLRQVNSPLHF.

In this sample, this clone turned up a few times. The chain joins TRBV27 to TRBJ1-1, with 7 bases that match TRBD1. V lost 6 bases to trimming and J lost 1 base; unmatched junction nucleotides: 8. Germline V lookup: CDR1 MNHEY, CDR2 SMNVEV (reference sequence). The CDR3 is made up of 15 amino acids. CDR3: CASRTPRQGNTEAFF. CDR3 bases: TGTGCCAGCAGAACCCCGAGACAGGGGAACACTGAAGCTTTCTTT.

The chain couples TRBV7-2 to TRBJ1-4, with 8 bases matching TRBD1. In germline, CDR1 is SGHTA, CDR2 FQGNSA. Trimming removed 5 bases from V and 2 bases from J; junction bases left unmatched: 4. The CDR3 sequence is 15 residues long. The CDR3 bases are TGTGCCAGCAGCCAGGGACAGGCCACTAATGAAAAACTGTTTTTT. The encoded protein is CASSQGQATNEKLFF.

Only one count was recorded for this clone. This sequence joins TRBV4-2 and TRBJ2-7; D is perhaps TRBD2 (5 bases). Germline values: CDR1 LGHNA, CDR2 YNFKEQ. The CDR3 extends over 13 amino acids. Deletions cut 3 bases from V and 3 bases from J, with 9 bases between. The CDR3, as DNA: TGTGCCAGCAGCCAGAACGGGGTCTACGAGCAGTACTTC. Translating it yields CASSQNGVYEQYF.

The chain couples TRBV7-9 to TRBJ1-3; weak D call: TRBD1 (5 bases). Trimming left V 5 bases short and J 0 bases short, with 11 bases between. This CDR3 spans 15 amino acids. From germline, CDR1 is SEHNR and CDR2 FQNEAQ (reference sequence). The CDR3: CASSRPQGSGNTIYF. In DNA form, the CDR3 reads TGTGCCAGCAGCCGCCCCCAGGGCTCTGGAAACACCATATATTTT.

This clone was seen a few times. V gene TRBV3-1 (or the pseudogene TRBV3-2) combines with J gene TRBJ1-5; D is unclear. The CDR3 length is 15 residues. Germline CDR1 LGHDT, CDR2 YNNKEL (reference sequence). With 4 bases removed from V and 0 bases from J, the gap between germline ends came to 10 bases. The CDR3 sequence: CASSPAYSSNQPQHF. The CDR3 DNA follows: TGTGCCAGCAGCCCAGCCTACAGTAGCAATCAGCCCCAGCATTTT.

This CDR3 reads CASKAGELSETQYF. Here the CDR3 DNA reads TGTGCCAGCAAGGCGGGGGAGCTGTCAGAGACCCAGTACTTC. This rearrangement joins TRBV13 to TRBJ2-5; 7 nucleotides agree with TRBD2. The germline gives CDR1 PRHDT, CDR2 FYEKMQ (reference sequence). CDR3 length: 14 amino acids. The ends lost 7 bases at V and 4 bases at J; junction bases unmatched: 9. Based on the CDR3 plus reference TRBV13 and TRBJ2-5, the full variable domain is AAGVIQSPRHLIKEKRETATLKCYPIPRHDTVYWYQQGPGQDPQFLISFYEKMQSDKGSIPDRFSAQQFSDYHSELNMSSLELGDSALYFCASKAGELSETQYFGPGTRLLVL.

For the CDR3, the DNA is TGTGCCAGCAGTCCAAGACAGGGAGGTGGTTCACCCCTCCACTTT. This encodes CASSPRQGGGSPLHF. This chain links TRBV27 with TRBJ1-6; TRBD1 aligns across 7 bases. Germline-derived CDR1 and CDR2 are MNHEY and SMNVEV (reference sequence). The length of the CDR3 is 15 residues. V trimming: 5 bases; J trimming: 9 bases; junction bases outside the gene matches: 10.

This chain joins TRBV7-9 and TRBJ1-1; TRBD1 aligns across 7 bases. V lost 2 bases to trimming and J lost 4 bases; unmatched junction nucleotides: 4. CDR3 size: 14 residues. Germline lookup yields CDR1 SEHNR and CDR2 FQNEAQ (reference sequence). This chain's CDR3 is CASSLLDRATEAFF. The CDR3 region has the DNA TGTGCCAGCAGCTTACTCGACAGGGCCACTGAAGCTTTCTTT. Combining the CDR3 with reference TRBV7-9 and TRBJ1-1 gives the whole variable domain DTGVSQNPRHKITKRGQNVTFRCDPISEHNRLYWYRQTLGQGPEFLTYFQNEAQLEKSRLLSDRFSAERPKGSFSTLEIQRTEQGDSAMYLCASSLLDRATEAFFGQGTRLTVV.